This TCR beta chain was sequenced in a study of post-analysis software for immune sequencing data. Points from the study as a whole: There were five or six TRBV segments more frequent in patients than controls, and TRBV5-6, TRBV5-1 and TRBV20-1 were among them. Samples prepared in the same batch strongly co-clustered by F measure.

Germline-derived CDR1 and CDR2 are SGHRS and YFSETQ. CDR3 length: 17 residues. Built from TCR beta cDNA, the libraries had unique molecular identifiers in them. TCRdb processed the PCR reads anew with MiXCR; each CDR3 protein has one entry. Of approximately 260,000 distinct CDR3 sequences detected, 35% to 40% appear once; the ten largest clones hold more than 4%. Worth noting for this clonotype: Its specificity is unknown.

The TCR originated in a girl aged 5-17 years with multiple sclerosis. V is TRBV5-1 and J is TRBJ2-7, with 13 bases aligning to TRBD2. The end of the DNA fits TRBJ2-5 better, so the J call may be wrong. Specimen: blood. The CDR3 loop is CASSPTSGRPTLETQYF. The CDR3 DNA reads TGCGCCAGCAGCCCGACTAGCGGGAGGCCCACTTTGGAGACCCAGTACTTC.